The source of this T cell receptor (beta chain) is a study of blood T cell repertoires in COVID-19. Study-level information: T cells, B-cell-depleted T cells, or PBMCs provided the cDNA or gDNA that served as material.

This clone occurred once. Here immunoSEQ multiplex PCR was the method, and the copy in TCRdb shows in-frame clones only, minus some. Of under 50,000 clones listed, roughly nine tenths are singletons. Germline CDR1 is SNHLY and CDR2 is FYNNEI. The length of the CDR3 is 13 residues. Trimming stripped 0 bases from V and 5 bases from J, with 7 bases between. V usage is TRBV2 and J usage is TRBJ2-5; no clear D gene. The sequence came from a man in his sixties or seventies with active COVID-19. Sequencing used peripheral blood. The CDR3 DNA is TGTGCCAGCAGTGAAGCCGGGTGGGAGACCCAGTACTTC. Translating it yields CASSEAGWETQYF.